This T cell receptor beta chain was found in a study of T cells in Graves' hyperthyroidism and ophthalmopathy. As for the study in general: Prior to any treatment, at the point of initial diagnosis, peripheral blood was collected. Notes on the study in general: Blood also contained most expanded thyroid clonotypes above 0.001. Before onset, ophthalmopathy was predicted by the model a median 6.5 months earlier.

Germline assignment: CDR1 SGHNT and CDR2 YENEEA. V gave up 5 bases and J gave up 0 bases, with 12 bases separating them. There are 15 residues in the CDR3. This clonotype was recorded many times. Its cognate antigen is unknown. Exclusion followed for patients with uncontrolled infection, other autoimmune disease, pregnancy or lactation. Researchers took RNA transcripts and amplified the TCR beta CDR3 regions from them. HTBI primers drove first-round RT-PCR of the TCR CDR3. MiXCR was run by TCRdb on the multiplex PCR reads, yielding one entry per CDR3 protein. The repertoire holds about 420,000 distinct CDR3 sequences, with roughly an eighth as singletons.

The origin of this receptor is a woman between 18 and 30 years old with Graves' hyperthyroidism. The chain couples TRBV11-3 to TRBJ2-3; no firm D call. Material: blood. The CDR3 DNA is TGTGCCAGCAGCCCACGTGGCGGAAGCACAGATACGCAGTATTTT. Its protein is CASSPRGGSTDTQYF.